One sample yielded the 30 T cell receptor beta chains listed below, sequenced in a study of T cell responses to AZD1222 COVID-19 vaccine. Clones were read by immunoSEQ multiplex PCR, and TCRdb kept only the in-frame ones, dropping some. There are about 120,000 clones in the sample; less than 90% occur only once, and approximately 2.4% lies in the top ten. The sample was peripheral blood, taken on day 0 of AZD1222 vaccination. All receptors come from an adult in good health.

The J gene is TRBJ2-2, the V gene TRBV9, with 8 positions matching TRBD1. The J segment lost 1 base and the V segment lost 2 bases, leaving 7 bases of the junction unmatched. Per the germline V gene, CDR1 is SGDLS and CDR2 is YYNGEE. CDR3 length: 17 residues. This chain's CDR3 is CASSVSGGTGNTGELFF. The CDR3 DNA sequence: TGTGCCAGCAGCGTCTCTGGTGGGACAGGGAACACCGGGGAGCTGTTTTTT.

This chain uses TRBV5-1 with TRBJ2-7; 8 bases match TRBD2. V was clipped by 2 bases and J by 3 bases; unmatched bases: 7. This CDR3 has 15 residues. Germline values: CDR1 SGHRS, CDR2 YFSETQ. The CDR3 coding sequence is TGCGCCAGCAGCTTTAGCCCAGCGGGAGTCTACGAGCAGTACTTC. It encodes CASSFSPAGVYEQYF.

The rearrangement joins TRBV6-6 to TRBJ2-2, with TRBD2 matching 7 bases. CDR1 and CDR2 from the germline V gene are MNHNY and SVGAGI (reference sequence). V dropped 7 bases and J dropped 6; count of bases not matched to a gene: 8. The CDR3 has 14 amino acids. CDR3 coding DNA: TGTGCCAGCAACTCGGGAGGTTTGGCCGGGGAGCTGTTTTTT. It encodes CASNSGGLAGELFF.

The chain has TRBV18 and TRBJ1-5; TRBD1 agrees at 8 bases. This CDR3 is built from 15 residues. Germline values: CDR1 KGHSH, CDR2 LQKENI. Trimming at V came to 6 bases and at J to 5 bases, leaving 9 bases not matched to a gene. This CDR3 is CASSLTGAGDQPQHF. CDR3 nucleotides: TGTGCCAGCTCCTTGACAGGGGCGGGAGATCAGCCCCAGCATTTT.

The gene calls are TRBV5-1 and TRBJ2-2, with 9 bases that match TRBD1. This CDR3 spans 15 amino acids. Germline lookup yields CDR1 SGHRS and CDR2 YFSETQ. V trimming: 5 bases; J trimming: 5 bases; junction bases outside the gene matches: 7. As DNA, the CDR3 is TGCGCCAGCAGTTCAACCGGGACAGGGACCGGGGAGCTGTTTTTT. It specifies CASSSTGTGTGELFF.

The chain carries TRBV14 and TRBJ1-6; weak D call: TRBD1 (6 bases). V was trimmed by 4 bases and J by 6 bases, leaving 10 bases between them. The CDR3 contains 14 residues. The germline V gene has CDR1 SGHDN and CDR2 FVKESK. The CDR3 reads CASSPWGRNSPLHF. In DNA form, the CDR3 reads TGTGCCAGCAGCCCGTGGGGGCGTAATTCACCCCTCCACTTT. Supplemented by reference TRBV14 and TRBJ1-6, the full variable domain reads EAGVTQFPSHSVIEKGQTVTLRCDPISGHDNLYWYRRVMGKEIKFLLHFVKESKQDESGMPNNRFLAERTGGTYSTLKVQPAELEDSGVYFCASSPWGRNSPLHFGNGTRLTVT.

The J gene is TRBJ2-5, the V gene TRBV5-4; 7 bases are a match to TRBD2. Germline CDR1 is SGHNT and CDR2 is YYREEE (reference sequence). V lost 4 bases and J lost 2; bases outside the gene matches: 11. CDR3 size: 16 residues. For the CDR3, the DNA is TGTGCCAGCAGCCCCGATTTGAGGGGAGGGCAAGAGACCCAGTACTTC. Its translation is CASSPDLRGGQETQYF.

The gene calls are TRBV14 and TRBJ1-6; the match to TRBD1 covers 8 bases. The CDR3 spans 15 residues. V shed 1 base, J shed 10 bases, and the junction held 6 bases outside the gene matches. Germline V gives CDR1 SGHDN, CDR2 FVKESK. In DNA, the CDR3 is TGTGCCAGCAGCCAAGGAGCAGGGGGCAGCTCACCCCTCCACTTT. This sequence encodes CASSQGAGGSSPLHF.

The chain employs TRBV7-9 and TRBJ1-3; the D is unclear. In germline, CDR1 is SEHNR, CDR2 FQNEAQ (reference sequence). CDR3 length: 14 residues. V gave up 4 bases and J gave up 0 bases, with 7 bases separating them. The CDR3 loop is CASSSDGSGNTIYF. The CDR3 DNA follows: TGTGCCAGCAGCTCTGACGGCTCTGGAAACACCATATATTTT.

The chain is built from TRBV30 and TRBJ1-1; D is possibly TRBD1 (6 bases). The CDR3 runs to 11 residues. The germline V gene encodes CDR1 GTSNPN and CDR2 SVGIG (reference sequence). V was pared by 8 bases and J by 7 bases, with 14 bases between. CDR3: CARRTDFEAFF. Here the CDR3 DNA reads TGTGCCCGCCGGACAGACTTTGAAGCTTTCTTT.

This chain joins TRBV3-1 (or the pseudogene TRBV3-2) and TRBJ1-6; no clear D. V was pared by 3 bases and J by 14 bases, with 20 bases between. Germline V lookup: CDR1 LGHDT, CDR2 YNNKEL (reference sequence). CDR3 length: 15 residues. The CDR3 DNA reads as TGTGCCAGCAGCCATTCCTGGACGAGAGCAGAGTCCCTCCACTTT. It yields the protein CASSHSWTRAESLHF.

The V gene is TRBV29-1, the J gene TRBJ1-2; D uncertain. Trimming removed 6 bases at V and 0 bases at J, with 5 bases between. The CDR3 loop spans 11 amino acids. Germline lookup yields CDR1 SQVTM and CDR2 ANQGSEA. The CDR3 bases are TGCAGCGTGGAGGCTAACTATGGCTACACCTTC. It is translated as CSVEANYGYTF. The full variable domain, completed using reference TRBV29-1 and TRBJ1-2, is SAVISQKPSRDICQRGTSLTIQCQVDSQVTMMFWYRQQPGQSLTLIATANQGSEATYESGFVIDKFPISRPNLTFSTLTVSNMSPEDSSIYLCSVEANYGYTFGSGTRLTVV.

The genes are TRBV12-3 or TRBV12-4 and TRBJ2-2, with no clear D. V was clipped by 9 bases and J by 3 bases, with 8 bases between them. The CDR3 length is 12 residues. The CDR3 loop reads CARILYTGELFF. The CDR3 bases are TGTGCCAGAATTCTATACACCGGGGAGCTGTTTTTT.

This chain uses TRBV20-1 with TRBJ2-7; TRBD1 agrees at 9 bases. CDR1 and CDR2 from the germline V gene are DFQATT and SNEGSKA (reference sequence). This CDR3 has 14 residues. V shed 3 bases and J 2 bases; nucleotides not matched to a gene: 5. The chain's CDR3 is CSASGQGIPYEQYF. The CDR3 DNA reads as TGCAGTGCTAGTGGACAGGGGATACCCTACGAGCAGTACTTC.

The chain employs TRBV5-4 and TRBJ2-3; 9 nucleotides line up with TRBD1. Germline V gene sequence: CDR1 SGHNT, CDR2 YYREEE (reference sequence). CDR3 length: 16 amino acids. The J segment lost 3 bases and the V segment lost 2 bases, leaving 7 bases of the junction unmatched. The CDR3 DNA reads as TGTGCCAGCAGCTTCCCCGACAGGGGGACGACAGATACGCAGTATTTT. Its protein product is CASSFPDRGTTDTQYF.

The chain employs TRBV2 and TRBJ2-3; possibly TRBD1 or TRBD2 for D (6 bases each). Trimming removed 3 bases from V and 3 bases from J, with 13 bases in between. CDR1 is SNHLY and CDR2 is FYNNEI in the germline V gene. The CDR3 runs 15 residues. The CDR3 loop reads CASSDGGLLTDTQYF. Here the CDR3 DNA reads TGTGCCAGCAGTGATGGGGGGCTACTTACAGATACGCAGTATTTT.

The chain links TRBV6-6 to TRBJ1-1, with D unresolved. The CDR3 spans 14 residues. V lost 2 bases, J lost 8 bases, and 15 bases lay in between. The germline V gene encodes CDR1 MNHNY and CDR2 SVGAGI (reference sequence). The CDR3 DNA is TGTGCCAGCAGTTACATGGAGAGGGCAGTCGAAGCTTTCTTT. Translating it yields CASSYMERAVEAFF.

The V gene is TRBV13, the J gene TRBJ2-7; maybe TRBD1 (5 bases). There are 15 residues in the CDR3. The germline V gene encodes CDR1 PRHDT and CDR2 FYEKMQ (reference sequence). V was pared by 2 bases and J by 5 bases, with 16 bases between. The DNA of the CDR3 is TGTGCCAGCAGCTTAAGAGCTCCCCAGGGTAACGAGCAGTACTTC. It yields the protein CASSLRAPQGNEQYF.

This clone came up a few times. This chain connects TRBV30 to TRBJ1-5; weak D call: TRBD1 (5 bases). The CDR3 runs to 13 residues. Germline V lookup: CDR1 GTSNPN, CDR2 SVGIG (reference sequence). Trimming left V 3 bases short and J 6 bases short, with 12 bases between. The DNA for the CDR3 is TGTGCCTGGAGCCCCCGGCAGGGTCAGCCCCAGCATTTT. Protein: CAWSPRQGQPQHF.

The chain uses TRBV4-1 and TRBJ1-1; the D is unclear. The CDR3 contains 14 residues. The germline V and J ends were trimmed by 3 bases and 1 base, with 9 bases remaining between them. Germline V gene lookup returns CDR1 MGHRA and CDR2 YSYEKL. CDR3: CASSHWGGNTEAFF. The CDR3 DNA is TGCGCCAGCAGCCATTGGGGAGGGAACACTGAAGCTTTCTTT.

The V call is TRBV14, the J call TRBJ2-6; D is unresolved. V was clipped by 2 bases and J by 4 bases, with 3 bases between them. The CDR3 length is 13 residues. Germline CDR1 and CDR2: SGHDN and FVKESK. Here the CDR3 reads CASSQRGANVLTF. The CDR3 nucleotides are TGTGCCAGCAGCCAACGCGGGGCCAACGTCCTGACTTTC. The variable domain in full, completed from reference TRBV14 and TRBJ2-6, reads EAGVTQFPSHSVIEKGQTVTLRCDPISGHDNLYWYRRVMGKEIKFLLHFVKESKQDESGMPNNRFLAERTGGTYSTLKVQPAELEDSGVYFCASSQRGANVLTFGAGSRLTVL.

The chain uses TRBV7-3 and TRBJ1-1; D is unresolved. CDR3 length: 13 amino acids. In germline, CDR1 is SGHTA, CDR2 FQGTGA. Trimming took off 3 bases at V and 1 base at J, with 6 bases between the two ends. CDR3 loop: CASSFRGNTEAFF. DNA of the CDR3: TGTGCCAGCAGCTTCCGGGGGAACACTGAAGCTTTCTTT.

The DNA of the CDR3 is TGTGCCAGCAGCCAAGAATCCGGGCCCGGAAACACCATATATTTT. Amino acids: CASSQESGPGNTIYF. The chain carries TRBV3-1 (or the pseudogene TRBV3-2) and TRBJ1-3; D gene ambiguous. Germline V gene lookup returns CDR1 LGHDT and CDR2 YNNKEL (reference sequence). Trimming took 0 bases from V and 4 from J, leaving 10 bases between them. The CDR3 loop spans 15 amino acids.

This clone was counted ten times or more. The genes are TRBV27 and TRBJ1-1; D not resolved. This CDR3 has 13 amino acids. Germline V gene data show CDR1 as MNHEY and CDR2 as SMNVEV (reference sequence). Deletions cut 5 bases from V and 4 bases from J, with 11 bases between. CDR3 sequence (DNA): TGTGCCAGCAGTCCGATGGTGGCCACTGAAGCTTTCTTT. This encodes CASSPMVATEAFF.

The chain combines TRBV28 with TRBJ2-7; D gene ambiguous. Trimming removed 6 bases at V and 1 base at J, with 4 bases between. The CDR3 covers 11 residues. Germline-derived CDR1 and CDR2 are MDHEN and SYDVKM. The CDR3 loop reads CASRGSYEQYF. CDR3 in DNA: TGTGCCAGCAGGGGATCCTACGAGCAGTACTTC.

The V call is TRBV9, the J call TRBJ2-3; the D is unclear. Germline V gene sequence: CDR1 SGDLS, CDR2 YYNGEE. CDR3 length equals 16 residues. V was pared by 2 bases and J by 4 bases, with 17 bases between. CDR3 region: CASSVMSSSLPDTQYF. CDR3 coding DNA: TGTGCCAGCAGCGTTATGTCTTCCTCCCTCCCAGATACGCAGTATTTT.

The chain couples TRBV30 to TRBJ2-2, with D possibly matching TRBD1 (5 bases). V lost 4 bases to trimming and J lost 7 bases, with 13 bases between them. The germline gives CDR1 GTSNPN, CDR2 SVGIG (reference sequence). There are 13 residues in the CDR3. DNA of the CDR3: TGTGCCTGGAACGGAAGGGGTGACGGGGAGCTGTTTTTT. As protein: CAWNGRGDGELFF.

This chain joins TRBV29-1 and TRBJ2-1, with D perhaps assigned TRBD1 or TRBD2 (5 bases each). The germline V and J ends were trimmed by 4 bases and 10 bases, with 11 bases remaining between them. This CDR3 spans 11 amino acids. CDR1 and CDR2 (germline): SQVTM, ANQGSEA. In DNA form, the CDR3 reads TGCAGCGTTGGAGGGGAGCGGGAGCAGTTCTTC. Its translation: CSVGGEREQFF.

The chain recombines TRBV12-3 or TRBV12-4 with TRBJ2-2; the match to TRBD2 covers 15 bases. With 11 bases clipped from V and 5 bases from J, the junction kept 0 bases outside the gene matches. The CDR3 loop spans 13 amino acids. In DNA form, the CDR3 reads TGTGCCGGGACTAGCGGGGGGACCGGGGAGCTGTTTTTT. This codes for CAGTSGGTGELFF.

V gene TRBV7-9 combines with J gene TRBJ1-5; 7 nucleotides line up with TRBD1. Trimming cost V 0 bases and J 11 bases; bases outside gene matches: 10. Looked up from germline, CDR1 is SEHNR and CDR2 is FQNEAQ (reference sequence). This CDR3 has 15 amino acids. CDR3 bases: TGTGCCAGCAGCTTAGCGGCGGCAGGGGGAGAGGCCCAGCATTTT. Protein: CASSLAAAGGEAQHF. Full variable domain (missing parts from reference TRBV7-9 and TRBJ1-5): DTGVSQNPRHKITKRGQNVTFRCDPISEHNRLYWYRQTLGQGPEFLTYFQNEAQLEKSRLLSDRFSAERPKGSFSTLEIQRTEQGDSAMYLCASSLAAAGGEAQHFGDGTRLSIL.